What follows describes a single T cell receptor (beta chain). In the study's own analysis: Amplification of reference gene primers provided the estimated nucleated cell counts. Clones were read by immunoSEQ multiplex PCR, and TCRdb kept only the in-frame ones, dropping some. The D gene and trimming were derived from the DNA, and the V and J assignments and clone size from that table. The sample contains 140,000 to 150,000 clones, over 75% of which appear only once. These data belong to a study of blood T cell repertoires in COVID-19. As for the study in general: PBMCs, B-cell-depleted T cells, or T cells were the source of the cDNA or gDNA that made up the material.

The CDR3 is 14 amino acids. Germline CDR1 and CDR2: MDHEN and SYDVKM. Between the trimmed V and J ends, which lost 8 bases and 4 bases, there was a span of 17 bases. The chain has TRBV28 and TRBJ1-1; possibly TRBD1 for D (6 bases). The specimen was peripheral blood. The receptor's source is an older woman with active COVID-19. DNA for the CDR3: TGTGCCAGCTCCCGAAACAGGGACGCCACTGAAGCTTTCTTT. It yields the protein CASSRNRDATEAFF.